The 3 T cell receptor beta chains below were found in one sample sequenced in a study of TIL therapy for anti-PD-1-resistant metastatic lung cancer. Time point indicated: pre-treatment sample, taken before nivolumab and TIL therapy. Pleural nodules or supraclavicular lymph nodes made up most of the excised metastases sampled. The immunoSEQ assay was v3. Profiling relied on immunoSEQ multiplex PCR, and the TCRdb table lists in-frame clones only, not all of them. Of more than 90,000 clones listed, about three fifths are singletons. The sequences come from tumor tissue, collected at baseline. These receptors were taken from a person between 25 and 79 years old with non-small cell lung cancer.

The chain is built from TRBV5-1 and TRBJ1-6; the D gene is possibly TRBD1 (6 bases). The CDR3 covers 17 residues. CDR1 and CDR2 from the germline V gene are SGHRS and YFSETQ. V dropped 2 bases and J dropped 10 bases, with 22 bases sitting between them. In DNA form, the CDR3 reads TGCGCCAGCAGCTTTAGTTCAGGGGTCAATACGCTGTCACCCCTCCACTTT. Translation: CASSFSSGVNTLSPLHF. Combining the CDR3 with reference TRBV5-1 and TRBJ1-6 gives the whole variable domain KAGVTQTPRYLIKTRGQQVTLSCSPISGHRSVSWYQQTPGQGLQFLFEYFSETQRNKGNFPGRFSGRQFSNSRSEMNVSTLELGDSALYLCASSFSSGVNTLSPLHFGNGTRLTVT.

DNA of the CDR3: TGTGCCAGCAGCGGCAGCGGGACTTTCACAGATACGCAGTATTTT. Its protein product is CASSGSGTFTDTQYF. The chain joins TRBV7-8 to TRBJ2-3; TRBD2 agrees at 7 bases. Unmatched junction bases numbered 7, after V lost 5 bases and J lost 2 bases. Germline assignment: CDR1 SGHVS and CDR2 FQNEAQ. The CDR3 contains 15 residues. The variable domain in full, with the rest retrieved from reference TRBV7-8 and TRBJ2-3, is GAGVSQSPRYKVAKRGQDVALRCDPISGHVSLFWYQQALGQGPEFLTYFQNEAQLDKSGLPSDRFFAERPEGSVSTLKIQRTQQEDSAVYLCASSGSGTFTDTQYFGPGTRLTVL.

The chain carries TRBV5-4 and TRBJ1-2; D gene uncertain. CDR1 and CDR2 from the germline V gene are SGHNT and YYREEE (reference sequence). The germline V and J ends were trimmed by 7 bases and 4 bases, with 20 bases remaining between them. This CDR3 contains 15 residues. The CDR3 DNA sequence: TGTGCCAGCCGCCCGAGCGCCGAAAACAGCTATGGCTACACCTTC. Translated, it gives CASRPSAENSYGYTF.